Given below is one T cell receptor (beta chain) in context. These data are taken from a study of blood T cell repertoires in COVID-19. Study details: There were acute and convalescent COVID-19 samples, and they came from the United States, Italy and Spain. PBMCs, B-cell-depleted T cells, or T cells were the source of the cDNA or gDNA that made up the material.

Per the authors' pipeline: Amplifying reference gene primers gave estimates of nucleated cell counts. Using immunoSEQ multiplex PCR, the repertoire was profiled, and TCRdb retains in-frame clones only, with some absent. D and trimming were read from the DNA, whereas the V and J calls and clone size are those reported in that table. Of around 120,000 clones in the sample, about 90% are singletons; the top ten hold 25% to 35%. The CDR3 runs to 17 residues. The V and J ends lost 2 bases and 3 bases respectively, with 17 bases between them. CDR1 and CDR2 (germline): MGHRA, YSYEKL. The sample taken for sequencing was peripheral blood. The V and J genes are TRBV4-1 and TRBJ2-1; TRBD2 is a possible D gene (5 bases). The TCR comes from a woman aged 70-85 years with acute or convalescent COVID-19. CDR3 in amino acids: CASSQPSGSADYNEQFF. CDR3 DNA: TGCGCCAGCAGCCAACCCTCTGGGAGTGCGGACTACAATGAGCAGTTCTTC.